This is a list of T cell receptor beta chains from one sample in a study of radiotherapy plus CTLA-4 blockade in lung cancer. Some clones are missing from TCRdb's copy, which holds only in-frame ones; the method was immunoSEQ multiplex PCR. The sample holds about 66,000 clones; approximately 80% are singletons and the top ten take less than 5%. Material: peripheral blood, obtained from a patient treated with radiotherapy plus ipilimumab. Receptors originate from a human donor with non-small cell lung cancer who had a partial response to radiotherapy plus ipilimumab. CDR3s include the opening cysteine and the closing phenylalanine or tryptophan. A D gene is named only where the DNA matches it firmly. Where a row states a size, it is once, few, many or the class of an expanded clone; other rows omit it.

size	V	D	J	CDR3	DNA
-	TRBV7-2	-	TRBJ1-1	CASSLQTTQAFF	TGTGCCAGCAGCTTACAGACAACCCAAGCTTTCTTT
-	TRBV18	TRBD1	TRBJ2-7	CASSPGGQGSFEQYF	TGTGCCAGCTCACCGGGGGGACAGGGATCGTTCGAGCAGTACTTC
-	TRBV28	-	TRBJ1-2	CASSLLLGGGYTF	TGTGCCAGCAGTTTATTATTGGGAGGTGGCTACACCTTC
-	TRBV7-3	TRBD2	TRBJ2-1	CASSAGLAGDYEQFF	TGTGCCAGCAGCGCCGGACTAGCGGGAGATTATGAGCAGTTCTTC
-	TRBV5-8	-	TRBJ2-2	CASNEGGDTGELFF	TGTGCCAGCAATGAAGGAGGAGACACCGGGGAGCTGTTTTTT
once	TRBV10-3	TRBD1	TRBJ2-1	CAIREQGAYNEQFF	TGTGCCATCAGGGAACAGGGGGCTTACAATGAGCAGTTCTTC
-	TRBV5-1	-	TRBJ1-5	CASSLQGFRGQPQHF	TGCGCCAGCAGCTTGCAGGGTTTTCGCGGCCAGCCCCAGCATTTT
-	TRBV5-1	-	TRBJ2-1	CASSRGGRGGYNEQFF	TGCGCCAGCAGCCGAGGGGGGCGCGGGGGATACAATGAGCAGTTCTTC
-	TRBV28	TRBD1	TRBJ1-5	CASSPGQVSNQPQHF	TGTGCCAGCAGTCCTGGACAGGTCAGCAATCAGCCCCAGCATTTT
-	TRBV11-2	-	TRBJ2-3	CASVRSAYTDTQYF	TGTGCCAGCGTCAGGTCAGCTTACACAGATACGCAGTATTTT
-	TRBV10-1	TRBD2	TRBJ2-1	CASSGGGLSYNEQFF	TGCGCCAGCAGTGGCGGGGGACTCTCCTACAATGAGCAGTTCTTC
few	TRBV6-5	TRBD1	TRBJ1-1	CASSFDREIGRAFF	TGTGCCAGCAGTTTCGACAGGGAGATAGGAAGAGCTTTCTTT
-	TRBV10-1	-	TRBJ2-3	CASSESASRHTQYF	TGCGCCAGCAGTGAGTCGGCCAGTCGCCATACGCAGTATTTT
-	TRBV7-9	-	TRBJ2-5	CASSRVSGQETQYF	TGTGCCAGCAGCCGTGTATCGGGACAAGAGACCCAGTACTTC
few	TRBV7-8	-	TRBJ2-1	CASSLGYSAGNEQFF	TGTGCCAGCAGCTTAGGATATAGCGCTGGTAATGAGCAGTTCTTC
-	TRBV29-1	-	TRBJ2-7	CSVDQGSKEQYF	TGCAGCGTTGACCAGGGTTCCAAAGAGCAGTACTTC
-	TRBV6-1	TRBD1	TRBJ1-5	CASTPGQGGNQPQHF	TGTGCCAGCACGCCGGGACAGGGCGGCAATCAGCCCCAGCATTTT
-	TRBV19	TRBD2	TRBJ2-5	CASSIDSFAGGPGETQYF	TGTGCCAGTAGTATAGATTCCTTCGCGGGAGGGCCGGGCGAGACCCAGTACTTC
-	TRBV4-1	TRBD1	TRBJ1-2	CASSQATRTGGYGYTF	TGCGCCAGCAGCCAAGCAACCCGGACAGGGGGATATGGCTACACCTTC
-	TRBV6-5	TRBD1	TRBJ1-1	CASSYHPDRGRTEAFF	TGTGCCAGCAGTTACCACCCGGACAGGGGGCGAACTGAAGCTTTCTTT
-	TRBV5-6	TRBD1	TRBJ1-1	CASSPRSGQVSEAFF	TGTGCCAGCAGCCCGCGAAGCGGACAGGTATCTGAAGCTTTCTTT
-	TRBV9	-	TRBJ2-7	CASSEGGTGVPYEQYF	TGTGCCAGCAGCGAGGGGGGGACAGGAGTTCCCTACGAGCAGTACTTC
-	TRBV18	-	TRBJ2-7	CASSPPPGYEQYF	TGTGCCAGCTCACCACCTCCAGGCTACGAGCAGTACTTC
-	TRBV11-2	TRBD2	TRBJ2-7	CASSLALAEYYEQYF	TGTGCCAGCAGCTTAGCACTAGCGGAATACTACGAGCAGTACTTC
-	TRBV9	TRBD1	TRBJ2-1	CASSALGQGPHEQFF	TGTGCCAGCAGCGCCCTGGGACAGGGGCCCCATGAGCAGTTCTTC
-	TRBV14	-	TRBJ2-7	CASSQRTTWDEQYF	TGTGCCAGCAGCCAACGGACTACTTGGGACGAGCAGTACTTC
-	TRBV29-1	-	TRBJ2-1	CSVQGKTTNEQFF	TGCAGCGTACAGGGAAAAACTACGAATGAGCAGTTCTTC
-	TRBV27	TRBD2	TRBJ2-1	CASSLLAGASYNEQFF	TGTGCCAGCAGTCTACTAGCGGGAGCCTCCTACAATGAGCAGTTCTTC
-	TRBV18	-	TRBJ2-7	CASSPETYPGAHEQYF	TGTGCCAGCTCACCAGAGACCTACCCAGGGGCCCACGAGCAGTACTTC
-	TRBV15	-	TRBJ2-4	CATSRGQEDIQYF	TGTGCCACCAGCAGAGGACAGGAGGACATTCAGTACTTC
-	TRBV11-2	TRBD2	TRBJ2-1	CASSLEKRGPTFF	TGTGCCAGCAGCTTAGAAAAGCGGGGCCCCACCTTCTTC
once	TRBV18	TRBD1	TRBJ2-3	CASSPQGQGLADTQYF	TGTGCCAGCTCACCACAGGGACAGGGGTTGGCAGATACGCAGTATTTT
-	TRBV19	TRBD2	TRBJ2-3	CASSIISGRATDTQYF	TGTGCCAGTAGTATCATCAGCGGGAGGGCCACAGATACGCAGTATTTT
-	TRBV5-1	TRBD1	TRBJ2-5	CASRETGSETQYF	TGCGCCAGCAGGGAGACAGGGTCAGAGACCCAGTACTTC
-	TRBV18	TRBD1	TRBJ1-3	CASSPKGQGGSGNTIYF	TGTGCCAGCTCACCAAAGGGACAGGGGGGATCTGGAAACACCATATATTTT
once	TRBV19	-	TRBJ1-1	CASSILPGVNTEAFF	TGTGCCAGTAGTATTTTGCCAGGCGTGAACACTGAAGCTTTCTTT
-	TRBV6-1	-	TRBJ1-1	CASSESGGLGGFF	TGTGCCAGCAGTGAATCTGGAGGGCTTGGGGGTTTCTTT
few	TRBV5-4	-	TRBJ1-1	CASSQDIGVNTEAFF	TGTGCCAGCAGCCAGGACATTGGGGTGAACACTGAAGCTTTCTTT
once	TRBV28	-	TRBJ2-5	CASSSGEETQYF	TGTGCCAGCAGTTCCGGGGAGGAGACCCAGTACTTC
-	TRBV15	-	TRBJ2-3	CATSRDRGSTDTQYF	TGTGCCACCAGCAGAGATAGGGGGAGCACAGATACGCAGTATTTT
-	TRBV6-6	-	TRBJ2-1	CASSSGLWSSYNEQFF	TGTGCCAGCAGTTCCGGACTCTGGAGCTCCTACAATGAGCAGTTCTTC
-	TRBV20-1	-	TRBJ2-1	CSARGGTEQFF	TGCAGTGCTAGGGGAGGAACGGAGCAGTTCTTC
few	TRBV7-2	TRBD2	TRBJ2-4	CASSLSAGGNIQYF	TGTGCCAGCAGCTTATCGGCGGGAGGTAACATTCAGTACTTC
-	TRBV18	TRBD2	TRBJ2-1	CASSRGTSGSRVDEQFF	TGTGCCAGCTCCCGCGGGACTAGCGGGAGTAGGGTCGATGAGCAGTTCTTC
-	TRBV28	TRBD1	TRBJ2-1	CASSLTGQGHYNEQFF	TGTGCCAGCAGTTTAACGGGACAGGGGCACTACAATGAGCAGTTCTTC
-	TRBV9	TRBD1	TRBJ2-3	CASSPRDRRSSTDTQYF	TGTGCCAGCAGCCCCCGGGACAGACGATCTAGCACAGATACGCAGTATTTT
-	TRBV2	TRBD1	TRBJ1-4	CASNGRGPEKLFF	TGTGCCAGCAACGGCAGGGGGCCGGAAAAACTGTTTTTT
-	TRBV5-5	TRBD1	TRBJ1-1	CASSAVIRDRAGNTEAFF	TGTGCCAGCAGCGCCGTAATACGGGACAGGGCAGGGAACACTGAAGCTTTCTTT
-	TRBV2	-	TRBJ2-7	CASSEAGASEQYF	TGTGCCAGCAGTGAAGCCGGTGCGAGCGAGCAGTACTTC
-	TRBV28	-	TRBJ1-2	CASSNDEKDSGF	TGTGCCAGCAGTAACGATGAGAAGGATTCGGGATTC